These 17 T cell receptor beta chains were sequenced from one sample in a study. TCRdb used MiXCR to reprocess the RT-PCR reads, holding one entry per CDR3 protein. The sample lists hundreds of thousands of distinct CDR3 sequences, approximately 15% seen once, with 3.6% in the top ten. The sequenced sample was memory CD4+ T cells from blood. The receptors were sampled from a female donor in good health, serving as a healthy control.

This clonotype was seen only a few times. The CDR3 nucleotides read TGTGCCAGCAGCTTAGTGGTAGGGCAGATTGGGGAAAACATTCAGTACTTC. Translation: CASSLVVGQIGENIQYF. This chain joins TRBV7-2 and TRBJ2-4; D is ambiguous. The CDR3 consists of 17 residues. Deletions cut 1 base from V and 5 bases from J, with 18 bases between. Germline CDR1 is SGHTA and CDR2 is FQGNSA.

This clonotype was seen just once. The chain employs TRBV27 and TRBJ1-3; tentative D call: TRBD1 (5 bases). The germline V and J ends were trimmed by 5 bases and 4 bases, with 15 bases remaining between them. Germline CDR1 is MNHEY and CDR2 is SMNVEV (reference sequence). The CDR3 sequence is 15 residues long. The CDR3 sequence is CASSINGDGGNTIYF. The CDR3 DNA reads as TGTGCCAGCAGTATAAACGGGGACGGCGGAAACACCATATATTTT.

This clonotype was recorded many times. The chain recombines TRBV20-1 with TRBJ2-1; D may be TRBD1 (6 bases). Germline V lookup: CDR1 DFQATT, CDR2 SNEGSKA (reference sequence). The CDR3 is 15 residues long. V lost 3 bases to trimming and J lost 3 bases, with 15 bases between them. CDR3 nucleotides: TGCAGTGCTAGGGAGTTGGGACACCACTACAATGAGCAGTTCTTC. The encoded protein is CSARELGHHYNEQFF.

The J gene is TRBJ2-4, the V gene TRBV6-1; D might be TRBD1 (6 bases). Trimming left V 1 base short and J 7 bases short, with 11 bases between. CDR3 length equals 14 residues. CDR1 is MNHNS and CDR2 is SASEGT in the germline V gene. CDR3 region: CASSEDWTVNIQYF. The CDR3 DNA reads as TGTGCCAGCAGTGAAGATTGGACAGTTAACATTCAGTACTTC.

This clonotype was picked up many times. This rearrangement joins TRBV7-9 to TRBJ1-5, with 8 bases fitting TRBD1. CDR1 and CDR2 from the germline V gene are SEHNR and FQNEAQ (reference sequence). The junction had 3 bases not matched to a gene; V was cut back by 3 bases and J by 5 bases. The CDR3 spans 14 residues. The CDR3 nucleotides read TGTGCCAGCAGCTTTGGACAGGGTGATCAGCCCCAGCATTTT. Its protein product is CASSFGQGDQPQHF.

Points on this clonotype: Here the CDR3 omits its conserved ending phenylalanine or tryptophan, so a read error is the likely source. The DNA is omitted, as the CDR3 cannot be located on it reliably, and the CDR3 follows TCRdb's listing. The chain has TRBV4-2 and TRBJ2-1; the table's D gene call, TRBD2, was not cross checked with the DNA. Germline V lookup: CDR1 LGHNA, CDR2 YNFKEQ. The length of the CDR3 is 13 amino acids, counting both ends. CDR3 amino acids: CASSQDQTAGVGT.

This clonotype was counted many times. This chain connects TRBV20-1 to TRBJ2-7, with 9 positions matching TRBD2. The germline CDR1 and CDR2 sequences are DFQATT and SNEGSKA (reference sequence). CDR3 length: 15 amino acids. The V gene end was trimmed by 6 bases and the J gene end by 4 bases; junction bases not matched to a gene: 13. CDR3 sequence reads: CSAPPLSGRSYEQYF. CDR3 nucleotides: TGCAGTGCCCCTCCACTTAGCGGGAGATCTTACGAGCAGTACTTC.

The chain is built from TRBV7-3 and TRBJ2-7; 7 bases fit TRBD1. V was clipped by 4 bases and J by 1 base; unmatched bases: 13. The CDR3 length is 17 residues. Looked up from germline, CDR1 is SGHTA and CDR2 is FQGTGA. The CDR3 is CASSSPPMDRLSYEQYF. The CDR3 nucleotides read TGTGCCAGCAGCTCTCCCCCCATGGACAGGTTATCCTACGAGCAGTACTTC. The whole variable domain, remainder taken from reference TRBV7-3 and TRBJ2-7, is GAGVSQTPSNKVTEKGKYVELRCDPISGHTALYWYRQSLGQGPEFLIYFQGTGAADDSGLPNDRFFAVRPEGSVSTLKIQRTERGDSAVYLCASSSPPMDRLSYEQYFGPGTRLTVT.

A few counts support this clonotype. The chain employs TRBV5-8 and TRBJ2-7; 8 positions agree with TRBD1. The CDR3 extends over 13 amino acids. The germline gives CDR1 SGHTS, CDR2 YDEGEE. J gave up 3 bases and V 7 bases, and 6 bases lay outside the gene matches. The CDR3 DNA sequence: TGTGCCAGCCAGCTAGACAGGGGCTACGAGCAGTACTTC. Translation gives CASQLDRGYEQYF.

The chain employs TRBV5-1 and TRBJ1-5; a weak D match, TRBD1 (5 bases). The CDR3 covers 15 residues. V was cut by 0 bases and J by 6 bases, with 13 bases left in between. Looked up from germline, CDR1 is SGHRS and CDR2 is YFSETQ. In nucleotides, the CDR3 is TGCGCCAGCAGCTTGGACGGGGACGCAAGTCAGCCCCAGCATTTT. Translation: CASSLDGDASQPQHF.

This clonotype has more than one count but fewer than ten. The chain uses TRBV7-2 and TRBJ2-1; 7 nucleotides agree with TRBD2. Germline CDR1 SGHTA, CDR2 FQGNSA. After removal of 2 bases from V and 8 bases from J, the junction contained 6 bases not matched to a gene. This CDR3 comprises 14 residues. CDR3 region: CASSLKRDYHEQFF. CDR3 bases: TGTGCCAGCAGCTTAAAGCGGGACTATCATGAGCAGTTCTTC. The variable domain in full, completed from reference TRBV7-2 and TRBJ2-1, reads GAGVSQSPSNKVTEKGKDVELRCDPISGHTALYWYRQSLGQGLEFLIYFQGNSAPDKSGLPSDRFSAERTGGSVSTLTIQRTQQEDSAVYLCASSLKRDYHEQFFGPGTRLTVL.

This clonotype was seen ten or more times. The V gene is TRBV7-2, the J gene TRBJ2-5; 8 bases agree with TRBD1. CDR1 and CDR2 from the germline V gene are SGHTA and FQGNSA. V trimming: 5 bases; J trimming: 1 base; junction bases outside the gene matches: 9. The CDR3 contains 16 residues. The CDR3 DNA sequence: TGTGCCAGCAGCCTAGGGCCCCAGGGGGCCCAAGAGACCCAGTACTTC. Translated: CASSLGPQGAQETQYF.

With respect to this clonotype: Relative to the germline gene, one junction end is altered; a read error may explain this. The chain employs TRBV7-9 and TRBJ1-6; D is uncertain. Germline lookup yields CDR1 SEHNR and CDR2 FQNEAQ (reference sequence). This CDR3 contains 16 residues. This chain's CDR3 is CASSSTLGSYNSPFHF. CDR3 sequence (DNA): TGTGCCAGCAGCTCCACGCTAGGGTCCTATAATTCACCCTTCCACTTT.

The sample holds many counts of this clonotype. The CDR3 loop is CSFSGRAPTDTQYF. The CDR3 region has the DNA TGCAGCTTTAGCGGGAGGGCCCCCACAGATACGCAGTATTTT. The J gene is TRBJ2-3, the V gene TRBV29-1, with 11 bases aligning to TRBD2. The V gene end was trimmed by 8 bases and the J gene end by 2 bases; junction bases not matched to a gene: 6. Germline lookup yields CDR1 SQVTM and CDR2 ANQGSEA. This CDR3 has 14 residues.

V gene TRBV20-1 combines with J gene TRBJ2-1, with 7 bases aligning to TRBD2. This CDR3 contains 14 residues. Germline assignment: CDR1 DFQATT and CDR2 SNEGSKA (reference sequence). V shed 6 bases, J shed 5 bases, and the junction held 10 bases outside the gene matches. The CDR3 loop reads CSATPSGFHNEQFF. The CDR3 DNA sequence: TGCAGTGCAACTCCTAGCGGATTCCACAATGAGCAGTTCTTC.

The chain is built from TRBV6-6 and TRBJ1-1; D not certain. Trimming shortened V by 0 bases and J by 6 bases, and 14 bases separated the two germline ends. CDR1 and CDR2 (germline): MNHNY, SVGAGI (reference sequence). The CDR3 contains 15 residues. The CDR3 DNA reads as TGTGCCAGCAGTTACTCGGGCATTCAGGTGGCTGAAGCTTTCTTT. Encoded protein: CASSYSGIQVAEAFF.

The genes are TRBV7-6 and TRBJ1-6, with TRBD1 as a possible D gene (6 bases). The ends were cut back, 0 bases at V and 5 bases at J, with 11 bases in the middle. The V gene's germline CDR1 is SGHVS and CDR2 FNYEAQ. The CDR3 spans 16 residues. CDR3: CASSLAVDRNNSPLHF. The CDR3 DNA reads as TGTGCCAGCAGCTTAGCGGTGGACAGAAATAATTCACCCCTCCACTTT.